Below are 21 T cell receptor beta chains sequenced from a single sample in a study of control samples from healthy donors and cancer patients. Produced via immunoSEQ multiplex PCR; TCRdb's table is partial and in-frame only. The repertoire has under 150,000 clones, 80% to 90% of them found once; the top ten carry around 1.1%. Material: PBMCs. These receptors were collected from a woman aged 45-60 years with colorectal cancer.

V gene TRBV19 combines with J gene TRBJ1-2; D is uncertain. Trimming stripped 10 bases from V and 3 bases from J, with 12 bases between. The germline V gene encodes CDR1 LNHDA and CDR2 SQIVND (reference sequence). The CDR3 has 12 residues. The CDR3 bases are TGTGCCATAAAGGAGGGTTACTATGGCTACACCTTC. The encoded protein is CAIKEGYYGYTF.

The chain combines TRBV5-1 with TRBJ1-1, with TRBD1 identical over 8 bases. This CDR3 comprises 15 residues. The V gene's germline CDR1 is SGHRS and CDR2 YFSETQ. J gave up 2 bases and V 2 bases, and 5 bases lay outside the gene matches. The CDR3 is CASSFGTGLNTEAFF. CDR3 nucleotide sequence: TGCGCCAGCAGCTTCGGGACAGGACTTAACACTGAAGCTTTCTTT. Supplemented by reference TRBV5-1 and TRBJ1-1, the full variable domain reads KAGVTQTPRYLIKTRGQQVTLSCSPISGHRSVSWYQQTPGQGLQFLFEYFSETQRNKGNFPGRFSGRQFSNSRSEMNVSTLELGDSALYLCASSFGTGLNTEAFFGQGTRLTVV.

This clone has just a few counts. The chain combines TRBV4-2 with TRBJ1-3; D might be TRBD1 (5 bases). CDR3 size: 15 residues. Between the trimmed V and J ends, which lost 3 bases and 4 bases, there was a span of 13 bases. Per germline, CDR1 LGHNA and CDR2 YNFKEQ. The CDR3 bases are TGTGCCAGCAGCCAGGACGGGACGGAAGGAAACACCATATATTTT. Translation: CASSQDGTEGNTIYF.

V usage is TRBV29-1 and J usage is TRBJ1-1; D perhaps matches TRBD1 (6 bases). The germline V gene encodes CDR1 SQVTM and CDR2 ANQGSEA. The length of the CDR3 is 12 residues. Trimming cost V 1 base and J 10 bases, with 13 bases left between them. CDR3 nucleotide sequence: TGCAGCGTTGAAGCAACGCGGGGGGCAGCTTTCTTT. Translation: CSVEATRGAAFF.

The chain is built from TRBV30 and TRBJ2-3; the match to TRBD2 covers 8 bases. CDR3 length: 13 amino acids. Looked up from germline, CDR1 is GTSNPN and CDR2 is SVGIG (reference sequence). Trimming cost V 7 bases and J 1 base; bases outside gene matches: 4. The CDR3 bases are TGTGCCTCGGTAGCGGGGCGCACAGATACGCAGTATTTT. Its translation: CASVAGRTDTQYF. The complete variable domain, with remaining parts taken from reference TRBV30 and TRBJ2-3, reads SQTIHQWPATLVQPVGSPLSLECTVEGTSNPNLYWYRQAAGRGLQLLFYSVGIGQISSEVPQNLSASRPQDRQFILSSKKLLLSDSGFYLCASVAGRTDTQYFGPGTRLTVL.

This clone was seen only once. CDR3 region: CSVENSQETQYF. In nucleotides, the CDR3 is TGCAGCGTTGAGAACAGTCAAGAGACCCAGTACTTC. The chain joins TRBV29-1 to TRBJ2-5; no definite D call. Deletions cut 3 bases from V and 2 bases from J, with 7 bases between. Germline V lookup: CDR1 SQVTM, CDR2 ANQGSEA. The CDR3 totals 12 residues.

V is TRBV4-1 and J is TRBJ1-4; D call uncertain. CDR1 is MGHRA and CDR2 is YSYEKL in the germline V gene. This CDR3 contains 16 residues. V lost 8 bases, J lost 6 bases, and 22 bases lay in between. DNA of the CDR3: TGCGCCAGCCGGACGACATGGTCGCTTAAAGATGAAAAACTGTTTTTT. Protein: CASRTTWSLKDEKLFF.

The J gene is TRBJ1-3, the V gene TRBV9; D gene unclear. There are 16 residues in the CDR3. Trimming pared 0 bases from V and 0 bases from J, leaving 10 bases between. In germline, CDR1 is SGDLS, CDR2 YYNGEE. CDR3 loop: CASSVASSRSGNTIYF. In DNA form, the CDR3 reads TGTGCCAGCAGCGTAGCCAGCTCACGCTCTGGAAACACCATATATTTT.

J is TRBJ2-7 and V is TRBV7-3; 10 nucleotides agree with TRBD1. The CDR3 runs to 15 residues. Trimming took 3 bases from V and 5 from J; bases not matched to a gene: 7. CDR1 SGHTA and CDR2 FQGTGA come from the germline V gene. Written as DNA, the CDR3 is TGTGCCAGCAGCTTCCCGGGACAGGGGATCGACGAGCAGTACTTC. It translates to CASSFPGQGIDEQYF.

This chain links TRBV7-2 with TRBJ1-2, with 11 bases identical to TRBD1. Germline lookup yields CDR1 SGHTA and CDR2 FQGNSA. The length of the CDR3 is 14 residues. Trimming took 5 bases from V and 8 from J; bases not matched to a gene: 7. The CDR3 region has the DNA TGTGCCAGCAGCCCCCGGACAGGGGGCTTGGGCTACACCTTC. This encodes CASSPRTGGLGYTF.

Here the CDR3 DNA reads TGTGCCAGCAGTTTCATAGGGGGAGTGGAGACCCAGTACTTC. Translated: CASSFIGGVETQYF. The genes are TRBV27 and TRBJ2-5, with D possibly matching TRBD1 (6 bases). Trimming took 3 bases from V and 5 from J, leaving 13 bases between them. The CDR3 is made up of 14 amino acids. Germline V gene lookup returns CDR1 MNHEY and CDR2 SMNVEV (reference sequence).

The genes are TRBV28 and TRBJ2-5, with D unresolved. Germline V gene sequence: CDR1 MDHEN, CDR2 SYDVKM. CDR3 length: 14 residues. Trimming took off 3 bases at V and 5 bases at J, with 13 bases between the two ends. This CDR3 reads CASSFGIEGETQYF. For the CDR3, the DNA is TGTGCCAGCAGTTTTGGGATTGAAGGGGAGACCCAGTACTTC.

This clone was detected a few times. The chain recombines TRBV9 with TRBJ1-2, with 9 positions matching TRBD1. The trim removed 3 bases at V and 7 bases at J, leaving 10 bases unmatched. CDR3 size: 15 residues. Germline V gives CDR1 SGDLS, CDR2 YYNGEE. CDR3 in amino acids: CASSGRDRVSSGYTF. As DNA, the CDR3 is TGTGCCAGCAGCGGCCGGGACAGGGTTTCCTCTGGCTACACCTTC. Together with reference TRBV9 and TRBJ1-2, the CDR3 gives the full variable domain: DSGVTQTPKHLITATGQRVTLRCSPRSGDLSVYWYQQSLDQGLQFLIQYYNGEERAKGNILERFSAQQFPDLHSELNLSSLELGDSALYFCASSGRDRVSSGYTFGSGTRLTVV.

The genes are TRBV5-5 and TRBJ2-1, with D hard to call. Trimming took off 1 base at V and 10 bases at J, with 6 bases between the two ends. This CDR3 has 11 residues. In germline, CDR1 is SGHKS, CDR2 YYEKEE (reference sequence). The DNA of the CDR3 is TGTGCCAGCAGCTTGATGGAGGAGCAGTTCTTC. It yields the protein CASSLMEEQFF.

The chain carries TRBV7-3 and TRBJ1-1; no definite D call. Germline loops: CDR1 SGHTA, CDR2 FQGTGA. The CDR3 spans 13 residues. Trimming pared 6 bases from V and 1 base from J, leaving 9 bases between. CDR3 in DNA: TGTGCCAGCAGAAGGGAAGCGAACACTGAAGCTTTCTTT. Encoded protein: CASRREANTEAFF.

CDR3 DNA: TGTGCCATCGGTAGTTCGGACATGAACAATTCACCCCTCCACTTT. Residues: CAIGSSDMNNSPLHF. J is TRBJ1-6 and V is TRBV10-3, with D perhaps TRBD1 (5 bases). The germline V and J ends were trimmed by 8 bases and 7 bases, with 18 bases remaining between them. Germline V gene data show CDR1 as ENHRY and CDR2 as SYGVKD. The CDR3 extends over 15 amino acids.

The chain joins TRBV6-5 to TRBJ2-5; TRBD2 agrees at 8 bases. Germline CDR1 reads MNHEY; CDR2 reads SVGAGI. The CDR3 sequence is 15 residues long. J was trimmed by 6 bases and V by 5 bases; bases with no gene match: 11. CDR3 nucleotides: TGTGCCAGCAGTCGCTTAGCGGGGAGCCGAAAGACCCAGTACTTC. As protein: CASSRLAGSRKTQYF.

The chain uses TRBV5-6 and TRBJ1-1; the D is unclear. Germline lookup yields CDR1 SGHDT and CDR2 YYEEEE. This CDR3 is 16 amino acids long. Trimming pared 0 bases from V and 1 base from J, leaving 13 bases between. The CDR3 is CASSLVAAWGNTEAFF. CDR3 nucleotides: TGTGCCAGCAGCTTGGTCGCGGCCTGGGGGAACACTGAAGCTTTCTTT.

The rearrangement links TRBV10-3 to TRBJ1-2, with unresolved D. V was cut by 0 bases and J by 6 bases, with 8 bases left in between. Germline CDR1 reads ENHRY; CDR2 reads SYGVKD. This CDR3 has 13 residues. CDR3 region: CAISESGEHGYTF. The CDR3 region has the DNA TGTGCCATCAGTGAGTCCGGGGAGCATGGCTACACCTTC.

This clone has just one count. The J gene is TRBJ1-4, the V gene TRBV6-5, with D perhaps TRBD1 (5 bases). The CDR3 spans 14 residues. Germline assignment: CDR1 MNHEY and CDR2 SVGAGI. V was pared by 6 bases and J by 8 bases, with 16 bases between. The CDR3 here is CASSDGGGREKLFF. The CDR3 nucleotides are TGTGCCAGCAGCGACGGGGGGGGTCGGGAAAAACTGTTTTTT.

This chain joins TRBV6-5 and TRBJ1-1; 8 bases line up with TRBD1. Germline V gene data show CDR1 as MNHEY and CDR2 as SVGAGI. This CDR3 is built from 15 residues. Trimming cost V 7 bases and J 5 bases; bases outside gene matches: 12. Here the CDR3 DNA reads TGTGCCAGCAAGATAGGACAGGGCCAAGGAACTGAAGCTTTCTTT. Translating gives CASKIGQGQGTEAFF.